The 19 T cell receptor beta chains given below trace back to one sample, sequenced in a study of blood T cell repertoires in COVID-19. The protocol was immunoSEQ multiplex PCR, while the TCRdb copy is restricted to in-frame clones and leaves out a portion. Among about 120,000 clones listed, over 65% were seen once. Sequencing was performed on peripheral blood. All receptors derive from a young man with acute or convalescent COVID-19.

This chain joins TRBV27 and TRBJ1-1; D unclear. V was shortened by 4 bases and J by 5 bases, with 11 bases between the two germline ends. Germline CDR1 is MNHEY and CDR2 is SMNVEV (reference sequence). This CDR3 is 13 amino acids long. The CDR3 coding sequence is TGTGCCAGCAGTTGGGCAGAAGAGACTGAAGCTTTCTTT. Translating gives CASSWAEETEAFF.

V gene TRBV10-1 combines with J gene TRBJ2-7, with D maybe TRBD2 (5 bases). The CDR3 is 13 residues long. Looked up from germline, CDR1 is WNHNN and CDR2 is SYGVQD (reference sequence). V dropped 5 bases and J dropped 0 bases, with 8 bases sitting between them. CDR3 DNA: TGCGCCAGCAGTCTCCGGGACTCCTACGAGCAGTACGTC. Its protein product is CASSLRDSYEQYV.

The chain carries TRBV7-2 and TRBJ2-7, with D perhaps TRBD2 (6 bases). V lost 4 bases to trimming and J lost 4 bases, with 14 bases between them. CDR1 SGHTA and CDR2 FQGNSA come from the germline V gene. This CDR3 spans 14 amino acids. CDR3 nucleotide sequence: TGTGCCAGCAGCTCTTCTCGGGGGTGGTACGAGCAGTACTTC. This encodes CASSSSRGWYEQYF.

In this sample, this clone turned up many times. V gene TRBV5-6 combines with J gene TRBJ1-1; 8 nucleotides match TRBD1. This CDR3 comprises 13 residues. With 0 bases clipped from V and 6 bases from J, the junction kept 1 base outside the gene matches. Germline V gene data show CDR1 as SGHDT and CDR2 as YYEEEE. The CDR3 DNA sequence: TGTGCCAGCAGCTTGGGGGGACAGGCTGAAGCTTTCTTT. Translating it yields CASSLGGQAEAFF.

V is TRBV27 and J is TRBJ1-6; 10 bases are a match to TRBD1. Germline assignment: CDR1 MNHEY and CDR2 SMNVEV (reference sequence). The CDR3 runs 16 residues. V was pared by 1 base and J by 8 bases, with 5 bases of the junction left unmatched. This CDR3 is CASSLYRDRGYSPLHF. DNA of the CDR3: TGTGCCAGCAGTTTATACCGGGACAGGGGTTATTCACCCCTCCACTTT.

This clone has a handful of counts. This rearrangement joins TRBV6-5 to TRBJ1-1; D uncertain. Per germline, CDR1 MNHEY and CDR2 SVGAGI. Trimming pared 7 bases from V and 5 bases from J, leaving 14 bases between. The CDR3 runs 13 residues. The DNA for the CDR3 is TGTGCCAGCACCACCGAAGAGAGAACTGAAGCTTTCTTT. Protein product: CASTTEERTEAFF.

V and J are TRBV5-1 and TRBJ1-6; 10 bases are a match to TRBD1. The CDR3 covers 14 residues. CDR1 is SGHRS, CDR2 YFSETQ, per germline. With V trimmed by 4 bases and J by 12 bases, 7 bases remained unmatched. The CDR3 spells CASSPRQGAKPLHF. For the CDR3, the DNA is TGCGCCAGCAGCCCCAGACAGGGGGCGAAACCCCTCCACTTT.

The chain combines TRBV7-6 with TRBJ2-7, with D possibly TRBD2 on 6 matching bases. Germline CDR1 reads SGHVS; CDR2 reads FNYEAQ. With 1 base removed from V and 0 bases from J, the gap between germline ends came to 10 bases. This CDR3 has 15 amino acids. CDR3 DNA: TGTGCCAGCAGCTTAGGGGACTCTAGCTCCTACGAGCAGTACGTC. Protein product: CASSLGDSSSYEQYV.

The gene calls are TRBV6-2 or TRBV6-3 and TRBJ2-5; D is unresolved. V lost 2 bases and J 2 bases, leaving 12 bases between the germline ends. From germline, CDR1 is MNHEY and CDR2 SVGEGT. The CDR3 length is 15 residues. CDR3 sequence reads: CASSYPIDTQETQYF. In nucleotides, the CDR3 is TGTGCCAGCAGTTACCCAATAGACACACAAGAGACCCAGTACTTC.

CDR3 coding DNA: TGTGCCAGCAGCCAGGGGGTAACTGAAGCTTTCTTT. Protein product: CASSQGVTEAFF. The rearrangement uses TRBV7-9 and TRBJ1-1; 7 nucleotides align to TRBD1. Losses at the gene ends were 5 bases for V and 5 bases for J; bases not matched to a gene: 2. Germline V gene lookup returns CDR1 SEHNR and CDR2 FQNEAQ (reference sequence). The CDR3 is 12 amino acids.

This chain joins TRBV30 and TRBJ1-5; D perhaps matches TRBD1 (6 bases). The CDR3 covers 13 residues. The V end was cut by 5 bases, the J end by 5 bases, with 13 bases between. Germline-derived CDR1 and CDR2 are GTSNPN and SVGIG (reference sequence). CDR3 in DNA: TGTGCCTGGGGTAGACAGGTTTATCAGCCCCAGCATTTT. Translation: CAWGRQVYQPQHF.

For this clone: At one end the junction does not follow the germline gene, possibly because of a read error. CDR3 sequence reads: CASSWLGNIEAFF. The CDR3 region has the DNA TGTGCCAGCAGTTGGCTCGGGAACATTGAAGCTTTCTTT. The V call is TRBV6-5, the J call TRBJ1-1; D ambiguous. This CDR3 comprises 13 residues. Germline V gene lookup returns CDR1 MNHEY and CDR2 SVGAGI.

The chain combines TRBV6-2 or TRBV6-3 with TRBJ2-1; 10 nucleotides agree with TRBD2. With V trimmed by 5 bases and J by 5 bases, 6 bases remained unmatched. The CDR3 extends over 15 amino acids. Looked up from germline, CDR1 is MNHEY and CDR2 is SVGEGT. CDR3 sequence (DNA): TGTGCCAGCAGTGCGGGTAGCGGGGGGCACAATGAGCAGTTCTTC. It encodes CASSAGSGGHNEQFF.

This chain connects TRBV6-9 to TRBJ2-3, with D possibly being TRBD2 (5 bases). Trimming pared 3 bases from V and 4 bases from J, leaving 8 bases between. The CDR3 covers 13 residues. Per germline, CDR1 MNHGY and CDR2 SVAAGI. CDR3 DNA sequence: TGTGCCAGCAGTTACCCCGGGGCAGATACGCAGTATTTT. Amino acids: CASSYPGADTQYF.

The rearrangement joins TRBV6-5 to TRBJ1-5; D possibly corresponds to TRBD1 (5 bases). The CDR3 extends over 15 amino acids. V lost 4 bases and J lost 3, with 13 bases in between. Germline V CDR1 and CDR2: MNHEY, SVGAGI. CDR3 sequence: CASSLRGGFNQPQHF. The CDR3 DNA reads as TGTGCCAGCAGTTTACGGGGGGGGTTCAATCAGCCCCAGCATTTT.

This chain links TRBV20-1 with TRBJ2-1; D possibly corresponds to TRBD1 (6 bases). V was clipped by 3 bases and J by 7 bases, with 16 bases between them. The length of the CDR3 is 14 residues. The germline gives CDR1 DFQATT, CDR2 SNEGSKA (reference sequence). The CDR3 DNA reads TGCAGTGCTAGTAGGGGGACCCTTTATAATGAGCAGTTCTTC. This encodes CSASRGTLYNEQFF.

The sample holds one count of this clone. This sequence joins TRBV6-5 and TRBJ2-6; D is unresolved. The CDR3 runs to 15 residues. V was cut by 5 bases and J by 3 bases, with 11 bases left in between. CDR1 and CDR2 (germline): MNHEY, SVGAGI. CDR3 loop: CASSTRLSGANVLTF. CDR3 DNA: TGTGCCAGCAGTACCAGACTGAGTGGGGCCAACGTCCTGACTTTC.

V and J are TRBV6-5 and TRBJ1-2; 8 nucleotides line up with TRBD1. After removal of 8 bases from V and 5 bases from J, the junction contained 7 bases not matched to a gene. The CDR3 has 13 residues. Germline assignment: CDR1 MNHEY and CDR2 SVGAGI. The CDR3 here is CASFTGGRYGYTF. The CDR3 DNA is TGTGCCAGCTTTACAGGGGGAAGGTATGGCTACACCTTC.

This clone was picked up one time. V is TRBV7-3 and J is TRBJ2-5; 8 bases map to TRBD1. The ends lost 4 bases at V and 0 bases at J; junction bases unmatched: 10. The CDR3 extends over 17 amino acids. CDR1 and CDR2 (germline): SGHTA, FQGTGA. This chain's CDR3 is CASSSNPGGEYQETQYF. For the CDR3, the DNA is TGTGCCAGCAGCTCAAACCCAGGGGGCGAGTACCAAGAGACCCAGTACTTC.